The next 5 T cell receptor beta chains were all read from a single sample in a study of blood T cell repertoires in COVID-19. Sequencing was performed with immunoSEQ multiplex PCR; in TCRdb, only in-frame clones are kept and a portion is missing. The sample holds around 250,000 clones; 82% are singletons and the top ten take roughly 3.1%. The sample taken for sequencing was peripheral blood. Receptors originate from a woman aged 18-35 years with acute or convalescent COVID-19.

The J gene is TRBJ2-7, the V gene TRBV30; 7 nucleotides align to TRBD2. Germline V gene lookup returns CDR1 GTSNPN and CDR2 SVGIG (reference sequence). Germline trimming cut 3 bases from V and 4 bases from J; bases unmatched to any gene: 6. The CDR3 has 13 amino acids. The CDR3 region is CAWSAGTTYEQYF. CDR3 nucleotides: TGTGCCTGGAGCGCCGGGACTACGTACGAGCAGTACTTC.

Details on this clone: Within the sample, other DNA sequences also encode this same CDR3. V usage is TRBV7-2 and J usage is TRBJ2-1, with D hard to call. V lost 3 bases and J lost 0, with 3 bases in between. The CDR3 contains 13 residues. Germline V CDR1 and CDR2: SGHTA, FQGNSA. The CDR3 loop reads CASSFSSYNEQFF. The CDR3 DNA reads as TGTGCCAGCAGCTTCTCCTCCTACAATGAGCAGTTCTTC.

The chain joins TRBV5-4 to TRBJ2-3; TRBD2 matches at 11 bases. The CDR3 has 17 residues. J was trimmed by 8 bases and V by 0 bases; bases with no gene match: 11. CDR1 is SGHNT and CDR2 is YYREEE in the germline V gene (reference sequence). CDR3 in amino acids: CASSLGLAGGSKITQYF. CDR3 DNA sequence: TGTGCCAGCAGCTTGGGCCTAGCGGGAGGATCGAAAATTACGCAGTATTTT.

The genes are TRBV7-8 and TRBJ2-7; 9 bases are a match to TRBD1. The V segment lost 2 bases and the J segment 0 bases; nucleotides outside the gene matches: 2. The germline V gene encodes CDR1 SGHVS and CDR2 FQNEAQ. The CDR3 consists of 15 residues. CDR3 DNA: TGTGCCAGCAGCTTATCGGGACAGGGCTCCTACGAGCAGTACTTC. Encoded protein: CASSLSGQGSYEQYF.

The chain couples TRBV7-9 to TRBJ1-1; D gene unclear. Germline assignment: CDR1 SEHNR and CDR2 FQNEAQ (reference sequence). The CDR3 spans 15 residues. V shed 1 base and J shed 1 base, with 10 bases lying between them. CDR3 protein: CASSLVGLKNTEAFF. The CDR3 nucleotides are TGTGCCAGCAGCTTAGTAGGACTTAAGAACACTGAAGCTTTCTTT.